The present entry profiles one T cell receptor (beta chain) with its context. The CDR3 is 16 residues long. The germline gives CDR1 MGHDK, CDR2 SYGVNS. V gave up 3 bases and J gave up 4 bases; unmatched junction bases: 8. TCRdb's copy holds only in-frame clones and misses some; the assay was immunoSEQ multiplex PCR. The sample has 200,000 to 250,000 clones, less than 85% seen once; the top ten hold approximately 1.8%. The data were taken from a study of blood T cell repertoires in COVID-19. Clinical history as reported by participants underpinned cohort assignment. The chain employs TRBV25-1 and TRBJ1-1; 10 bases fit TRBD1. This sequence was found in a man aged 55-75 years who had recovered from COVID-19. Source material: PBMCs or T cells enriched from blood (not recorded which). DNA for the CDR3: TGTGCCAGCAGTGACCCATGGACAGGGGGAGGCACTGAAGCTTTCTTT. It yields the protein CASSDPWTGGGTEAFF.